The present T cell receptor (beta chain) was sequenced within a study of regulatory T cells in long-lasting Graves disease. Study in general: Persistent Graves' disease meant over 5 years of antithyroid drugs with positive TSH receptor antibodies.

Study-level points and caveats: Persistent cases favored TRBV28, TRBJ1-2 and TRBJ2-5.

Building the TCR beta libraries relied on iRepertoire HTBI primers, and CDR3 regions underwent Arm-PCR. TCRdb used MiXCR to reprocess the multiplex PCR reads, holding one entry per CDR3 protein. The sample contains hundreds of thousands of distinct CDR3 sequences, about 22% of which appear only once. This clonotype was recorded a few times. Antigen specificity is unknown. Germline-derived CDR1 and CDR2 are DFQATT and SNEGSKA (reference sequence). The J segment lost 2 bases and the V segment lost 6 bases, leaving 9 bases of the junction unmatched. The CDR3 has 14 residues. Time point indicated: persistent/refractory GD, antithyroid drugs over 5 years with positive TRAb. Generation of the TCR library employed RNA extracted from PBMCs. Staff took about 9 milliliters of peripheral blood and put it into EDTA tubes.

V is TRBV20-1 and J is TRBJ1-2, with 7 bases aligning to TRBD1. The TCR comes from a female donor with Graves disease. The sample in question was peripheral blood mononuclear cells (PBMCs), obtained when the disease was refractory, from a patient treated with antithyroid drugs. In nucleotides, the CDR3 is TGCAGTGCGAAACGGGACAGTGGAAACTATGGCTACACCTTC. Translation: CSAKRDSGNYGYTF.